This T cell receptor (beta chain) was recorded in a study of STAT5B mutations in CD4+ large granular lymphocyte leukemia. Here immunoSEQ multiplex PCR was the method, and the copy in TCRdb shows in-frame clones only, minus some. The repertoire includes 30,000 to 40,000 clones, about 80% of them detected once, and about 7% sits in the top ten. Trimming took off 0 bases at V and 3 bases at J, with 12 bases between the two ends. The CDR3 length is 15 residues. Per germline, CDR1 SGHRS and CDR2 YFSETQ. Sequences were obtained from CD4+ T cells from blood buffy coats. This TCR came from a human donor in good health. The chain joins TRBV5-1 to TRBJ1-2, with D maybe TRBD1 (5 bases). CDR3: CASSLEGRDHYGYTF. For the CDR3, the DNA is TGCGCCAGCAGCTTGGAGGGCAGGGATCACTATGGCTACACCTTC.